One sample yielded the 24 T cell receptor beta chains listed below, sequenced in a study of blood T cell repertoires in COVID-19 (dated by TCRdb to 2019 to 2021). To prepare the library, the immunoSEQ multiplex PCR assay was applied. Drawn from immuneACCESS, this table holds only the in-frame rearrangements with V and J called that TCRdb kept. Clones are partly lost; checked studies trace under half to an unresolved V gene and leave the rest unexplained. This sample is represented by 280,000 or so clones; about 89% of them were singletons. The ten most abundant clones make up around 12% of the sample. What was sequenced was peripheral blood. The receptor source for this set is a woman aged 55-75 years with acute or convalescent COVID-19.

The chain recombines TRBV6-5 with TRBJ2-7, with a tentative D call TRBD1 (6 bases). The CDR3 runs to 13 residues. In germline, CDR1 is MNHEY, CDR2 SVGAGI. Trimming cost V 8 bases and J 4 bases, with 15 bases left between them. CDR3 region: CASGQGTEYEQYF. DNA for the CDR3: TGTGCCAGCGGGCAGGGGACGGAGTACGAGCAGTACTTC.

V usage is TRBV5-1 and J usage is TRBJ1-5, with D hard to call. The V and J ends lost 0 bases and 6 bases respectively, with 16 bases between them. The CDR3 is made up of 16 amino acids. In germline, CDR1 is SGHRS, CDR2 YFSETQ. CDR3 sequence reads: CASSLVAGWNTQPQHF. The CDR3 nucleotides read TGCGCCAGCAGCTTGGTGGCGGGATGGAATACTCAGCCCCAGCATTTT.

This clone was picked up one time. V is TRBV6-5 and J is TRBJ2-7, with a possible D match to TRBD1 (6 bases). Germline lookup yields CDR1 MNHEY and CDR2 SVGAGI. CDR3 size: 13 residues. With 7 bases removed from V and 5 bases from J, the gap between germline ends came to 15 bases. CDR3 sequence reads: CASTTGSSDEQYF. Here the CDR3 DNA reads TGTGCCAGCACCACAGGGTCTTCGGACGAGCAGTACTTC.

The CDR3 reads CASSSSGTGYNSPLHF. The CDR3 DNA sequence: TGTGCCAGCAGTTCCTCCGGGACAGGGTATAATTCACCCCTCCACTTT. V and J are TRBV27 and TRBJ1-6, with TRBD1 matching over 9 bases. There are 16 residues in the CDR3. Germline CDR1 MNHEY, CDR2 SMNVEV (reference sequence). Germline trimming cut 4 bases from V and 4 bases from J; bases unmatched to any gene: 5.

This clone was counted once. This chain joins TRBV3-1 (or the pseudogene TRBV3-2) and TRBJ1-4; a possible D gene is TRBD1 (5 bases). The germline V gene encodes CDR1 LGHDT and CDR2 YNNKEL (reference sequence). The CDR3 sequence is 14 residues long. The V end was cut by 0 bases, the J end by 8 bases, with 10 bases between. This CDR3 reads CASSQDQGGEKLFF. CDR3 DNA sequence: TGTGCCAGCAGCCAAGATCAGGGAGGCGAAAAACTGTTTTTT.

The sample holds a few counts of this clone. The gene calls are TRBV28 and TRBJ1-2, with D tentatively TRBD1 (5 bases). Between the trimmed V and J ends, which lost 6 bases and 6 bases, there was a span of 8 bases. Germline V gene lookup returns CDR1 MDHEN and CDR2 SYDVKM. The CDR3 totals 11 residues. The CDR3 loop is CASSSGDGYTF. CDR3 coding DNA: TGTGCCAGCAGCTCGGGGGATGGCTACACCTTC.

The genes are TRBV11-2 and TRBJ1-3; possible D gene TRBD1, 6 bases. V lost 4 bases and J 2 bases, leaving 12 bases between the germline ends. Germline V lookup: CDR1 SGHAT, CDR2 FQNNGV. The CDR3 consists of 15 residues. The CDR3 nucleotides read TGTGCCAGCAGCTCTGGACAGCGTCCTGGAAACACCATATATTTT. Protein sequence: CASSSGQRPGNTIYF.

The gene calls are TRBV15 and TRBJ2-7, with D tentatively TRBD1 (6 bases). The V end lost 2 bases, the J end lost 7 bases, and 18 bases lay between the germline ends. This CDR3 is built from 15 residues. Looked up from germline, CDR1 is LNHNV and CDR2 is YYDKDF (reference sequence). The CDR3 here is CATSRLTGTSVEQYF. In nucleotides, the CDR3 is TGTGCCACCAGCAGATTAACAGGGACCTCTGTGGAGCAGTACTTC.

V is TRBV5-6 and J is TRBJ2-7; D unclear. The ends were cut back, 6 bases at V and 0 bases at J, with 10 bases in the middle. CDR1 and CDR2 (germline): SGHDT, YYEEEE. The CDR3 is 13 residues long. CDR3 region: CASIGRSSYEQYF. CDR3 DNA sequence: TGTGCCAGCATCGGTCGATCCTCCTACGAGCAGTACTTC.

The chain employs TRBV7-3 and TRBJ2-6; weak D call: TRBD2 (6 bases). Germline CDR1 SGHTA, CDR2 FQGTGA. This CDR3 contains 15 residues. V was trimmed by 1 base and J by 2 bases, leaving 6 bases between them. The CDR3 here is CASSLRTTGANVLTF. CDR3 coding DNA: TGTGCCAGCAGCTTAAGGACTACTGGGGCCAACGTCCTGACTTTC.

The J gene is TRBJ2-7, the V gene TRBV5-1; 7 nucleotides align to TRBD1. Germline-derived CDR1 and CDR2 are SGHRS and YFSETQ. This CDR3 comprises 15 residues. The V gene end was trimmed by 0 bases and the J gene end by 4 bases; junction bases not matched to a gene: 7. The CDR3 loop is CASSLVPDRVYEQYF. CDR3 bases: TGCGCCAGCAGCTTGGTGCCCGACAGGGTTTACGAGCAGTACTTC. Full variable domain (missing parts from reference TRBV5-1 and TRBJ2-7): KAGVTQTPRYLIKTRGQQVTLSCSPISGHRSVSWYQQTPGQGLQFLFEYFSETQRNKGNFPGRFSGRQFSNSRSEMNVSTLELGDSALYLCASSLVPDRVYEQYFGPGTRLTVT.

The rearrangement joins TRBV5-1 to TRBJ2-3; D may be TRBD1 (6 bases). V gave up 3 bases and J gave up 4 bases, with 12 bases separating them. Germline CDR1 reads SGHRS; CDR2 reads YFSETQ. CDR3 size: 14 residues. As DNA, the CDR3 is TGCGCCAGCAGCTCACAGGGTCTTCCAGATACGCAGTATTTT. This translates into CASSSQGLPDTQYF.

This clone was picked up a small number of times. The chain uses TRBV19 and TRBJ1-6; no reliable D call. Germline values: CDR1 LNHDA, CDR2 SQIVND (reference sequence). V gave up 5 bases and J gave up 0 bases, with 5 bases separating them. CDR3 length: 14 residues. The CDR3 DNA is TGTGCCAGTAGTTCCGGCTCCTATAATTCACCCCTCCACTTT. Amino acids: CASSSGSYNSPLHF.

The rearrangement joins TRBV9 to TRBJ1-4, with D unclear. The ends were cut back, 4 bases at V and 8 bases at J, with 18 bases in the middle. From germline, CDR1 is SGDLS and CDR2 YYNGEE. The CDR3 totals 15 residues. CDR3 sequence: CASSPERGFEEKLFF. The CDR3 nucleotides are TGTGCCAGCAGCCCAGAACGGGGTTTCGAGGAAAAACTGTTTTTT.

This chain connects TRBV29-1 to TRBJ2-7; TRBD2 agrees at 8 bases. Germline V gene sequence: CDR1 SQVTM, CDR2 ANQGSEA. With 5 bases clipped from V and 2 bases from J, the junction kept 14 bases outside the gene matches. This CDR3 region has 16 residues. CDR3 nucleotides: TGCAGCGTTAGGAACGCGGGAGGCCGAAGGACCTACGAGCAGTACTTC. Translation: CSVRNAGGRRTYEQYF.

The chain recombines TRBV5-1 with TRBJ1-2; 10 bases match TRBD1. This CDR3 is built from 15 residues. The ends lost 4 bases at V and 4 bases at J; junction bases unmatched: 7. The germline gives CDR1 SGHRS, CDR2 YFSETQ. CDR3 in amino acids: CASSIDGTGAYGYTF. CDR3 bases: TGCGCCAGCAGCATAGACGGGACAGGGGCCTATGGCTACACCTTC.

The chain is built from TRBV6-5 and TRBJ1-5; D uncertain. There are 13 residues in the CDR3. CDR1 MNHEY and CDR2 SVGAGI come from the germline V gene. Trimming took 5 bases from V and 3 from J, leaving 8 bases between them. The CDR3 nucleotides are TGTGCCAGCAGTCGGGAATTCAATCAGCCCCAGCATTTT. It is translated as CASSREFNQPQHF.

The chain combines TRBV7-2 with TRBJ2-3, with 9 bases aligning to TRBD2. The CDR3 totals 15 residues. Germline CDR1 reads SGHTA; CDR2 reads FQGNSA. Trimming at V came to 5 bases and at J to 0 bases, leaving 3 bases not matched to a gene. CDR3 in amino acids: CASSPSGGSTDTQYF. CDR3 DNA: TGTGCCAGCAGCCCAAGCGGGGGGAGCACAGATACGCAGTATTTT.

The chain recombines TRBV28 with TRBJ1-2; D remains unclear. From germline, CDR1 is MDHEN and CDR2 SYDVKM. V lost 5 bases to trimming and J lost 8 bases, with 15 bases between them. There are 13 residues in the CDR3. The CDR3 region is CASSASGNRGYTF. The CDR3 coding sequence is TGTGCCAGCAGTGCCTCCGGGAACCGGGGCTACACCTTC.

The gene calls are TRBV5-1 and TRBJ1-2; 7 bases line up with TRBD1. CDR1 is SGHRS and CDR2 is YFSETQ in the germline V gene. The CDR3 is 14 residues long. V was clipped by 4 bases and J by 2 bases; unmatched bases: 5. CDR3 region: CASSIGDSNYGYTF. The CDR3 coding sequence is TGCGCCAGCAGCATCGGGGACAGCAACTATGGCTACACCTTC.

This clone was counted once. In DNA, the CDR3 is TGTGCCAGCAGCTCTACGGGAATGGACTACGAGCAGTACTTC. Residues: CASSSTGMDYEQYF. The chain carries TRBV7-9 and TRBJ2-7; TRBD2 might be the D (5 bases). CDR3 length: 14 amino acids. Germline CDR1 and CDR2: SEHNR and FQNEAQ (reference sequence). Trimming stripped 4 bases from V and 3 bases from J, with 13 bases between.

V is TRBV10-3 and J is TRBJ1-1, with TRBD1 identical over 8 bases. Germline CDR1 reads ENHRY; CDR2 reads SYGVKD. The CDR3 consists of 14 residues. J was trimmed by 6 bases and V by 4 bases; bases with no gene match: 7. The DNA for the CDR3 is TGTGCCATCAGTGTTAAAACAGGGGGGGCTGAAGCTTTCTTT. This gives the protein CAISVKTGGAEAFF.

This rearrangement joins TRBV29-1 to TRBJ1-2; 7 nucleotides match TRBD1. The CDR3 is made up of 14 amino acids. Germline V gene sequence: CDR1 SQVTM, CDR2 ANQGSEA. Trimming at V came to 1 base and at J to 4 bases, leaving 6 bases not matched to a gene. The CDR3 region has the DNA TGCAGCGTTGAAGGAGTCGCAGGGGGCTATGGCTACACCTTC. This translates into CSVEGVAGGYGYTF.

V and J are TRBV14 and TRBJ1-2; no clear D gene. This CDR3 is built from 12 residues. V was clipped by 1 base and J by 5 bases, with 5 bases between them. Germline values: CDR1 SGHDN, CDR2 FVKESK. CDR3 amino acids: CASSQAVYGYTF. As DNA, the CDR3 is TGTGCCAGCAGCCAAGCCGTTTATGGCTACACCTTC. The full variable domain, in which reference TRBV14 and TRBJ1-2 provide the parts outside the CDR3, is EAGVTQFPSHSVIEKGQTVTLRCDPISGHDNLYWYRRVMGKEIKFLLHFVKESKQDESGMPNNRFLAERTGGTYSTLKVQPAELEDSGVYFCASSQAVYGYTFGSGTRLTVV.